Each of the 8 T cell receptor beta chains below was sequenced from the same sample in a study of human T cells and chemical hapten exposure. Time point denoted: patch test 3, about 24 weeks after DPC sensitization. Treatment described: therapeutic diphenylcyclopropenone sensitization with weekly scalp DPC. TCRdb re-called the RACE reads through MiXCR, storing one row per CDR3 protein. The sample lists about 71,000 distinct CDR3 sequences; roughly 10% were seen once. Material: whole blood, obtained in connection with sensitization to the hapten diphenylcyclopropenone (DPC). The receptor set was obtained from a woman in her forties or fifties with alopecia areata. Some clones in this sample may be carry-over from other donors' samples.

CDR3 DNA: TGTGCCAGCAGCCCCCGACTAGGGAACAATGAGCAGTTCTTC. It specifies CASSPRLGNNEQFF. V is TRBV3-1 and J is TRBJ2-1; a possible D gene is TRBD2 (6 bases). CDR1 and CDR2 from the germline V gene are LGHDT and YNNKEL (reference sequence). V lost 4 bases to trimming and J lost 5 bases, with 12 bases between them. This CDR3 has 14 amino acids.

The sample holds a few counts of this clonotype. J is TRBJ2-1 and V is TRBV20-1; D uncertain. Looked up from germline, CDR1 is DFQATT and CDR2 is SNEGSKA (reference sequence). The CDR3 has 14 residues. Trimming shortened V by 1 base and J by 1 base, and 8 bases separated the two germline ends. CDR3 amino acids: CSARVGRSYNEQFF. Here the CDR3 DNA reads TGCAGTGCTAGAGTGGGCAGGTCCTACAATGAGCAGTTCTTC.

Only a few counts were recorded for this clonotype. The chain recombines TRBV12-3 or TRBV12-4 with TRBJ1-4; unclear D gene. The V and J ends lost 5 bases and 10 bases respectively, with 14 bases between them. The CDR3 has 13 residues. DNA for the CDR3: TGTGCCAGCAGTCTTCCACCTGAAAGAAAACTGTTTTTT. Encoded protein: CASSLPPERKLFF.

The chain uses TRBV4-1 and TRBJ1-1, with D perhaps TRBD1 (6 bases). Germline values: CDR1 MGHRA, CDR2 YSYEKL. CDR3 length: 17 amino acids. Trimming took off 1 base at V and 0 bases at J, with 15 bases between the two ends. The chain's CDR3 is CASSQAGGPAMNTEAFF. CDR3 nucleotide sequence: TGCGCCAGCAGCCAAGCGGGGGGCCCCGCCATGAACACTGAAGCTTTCTTT.

This clonotype was detected many times. The V and J genes are TRBV6-2 or TRBV6-3 and TRBJ2-1, with 9 positions matching TRBD1. The germline V gene has CDR1 MNHEY and CDR2 SVGEGT. This CDR3 has 15 residues. The ends lost 6 bases at V and 4 bases at J; junction bases unmatched: 7. The CDR3 protein is CASSRTGVSYNEQFF. Written as DNA, the CDR3 is TGTGCCAGCAGCAGGACAGGGGTGAGTTACAATGAGCAGTTCTTC.

This clonotype was counted many times. CDR3 region: CASTIRQGARAKNIQYF. The CDR3 bases are TGTGCCAGCACTATTCGACAGGGGGCGAGGGCCAAAAACATTCAGTACTTC. The V gene is TRBV28, the J gene TRBJ2-4; 10 bases fit TRBD1. Germline V gene sequence: CDR1 MDHEN, CDR2 SYDVKM. V lost 7 bases and J lost 1; bases outside the gene matches: 10. The CDR3 extends over 17 amino acids.

There are many counts of this clonotype. This sequence joins TRBV7-9 and TRBJ1-4, with D maybe TRBD1 (5 bases). Germline lookup yields CDR1 SEHNR and CDR2 FQNEAQ (reference sequence). The V end was cut by 5 bases, the J end by 8 bases, with 15 bases between. CDR3 length: 14 amino acids. CDR3 nucleotides: TGTGCCAGCAGCCCGGGACGGGAGGACGAAAAACTGTTTTTT. This codes for CASSPGREDEKLFF.

The chain is built from TRBV5-8 and TRBJ2-1; 7 bases line up with TRBD1. Trimming removed 0 bases from V and 12 bases from J; junction bases left unmatched: 6. Looked up from germline, CDR1 is SGHTS and CDR2 is YDEGEE. The CDR3 sequence is 13 residues long. Here the CDR3 reads CASSLAHRGRQFF. CDR3 DNA: TGTGCCAGCAGCTTGGCTCACAGGGGTAGGCAGTTCTTC.